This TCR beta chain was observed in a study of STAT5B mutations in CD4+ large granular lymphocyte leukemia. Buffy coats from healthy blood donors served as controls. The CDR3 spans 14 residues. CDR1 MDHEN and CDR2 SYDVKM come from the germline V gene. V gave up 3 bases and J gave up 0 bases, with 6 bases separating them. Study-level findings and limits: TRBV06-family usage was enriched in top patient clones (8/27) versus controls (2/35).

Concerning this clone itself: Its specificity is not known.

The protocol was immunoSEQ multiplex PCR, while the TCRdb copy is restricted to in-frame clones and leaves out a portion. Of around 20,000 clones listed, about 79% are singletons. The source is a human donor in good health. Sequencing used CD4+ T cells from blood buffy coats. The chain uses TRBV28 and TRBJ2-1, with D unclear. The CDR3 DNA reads TGTGCCAGCAGTTTTGTAGGCTCCTACAATGAGCAGTTCTTC. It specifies CASSFVGSYNEQFF.